The subject of this entry is one TCR beta chain. This entry belongs to a study of shared clonotypes between healthy human individuals. Repertoires were generated with immunoSEQ multiplex PCR, while TCRdb's copy carries only in-frame clones and drops some. The table shows 2 million to 2.5 million clones, with around 95% occurring only once. Germline CDR1 is GTSNPN and CDR2 is SVGIG (reference sequence). V was trimmed by 5 bases and J by 4 bases, leaving 12 bases between them. The CDR3 consists of 13 residues. The source of this sequence is a man younger than 35 in good health. This rearrangement joins TRBV30 to TRBJ1-5; D remains unclear. Sequenced input: naive CD4+ T cells sorted from blood. Stated subset: CD45RA+ positively selected. CDR3 region: CAWAERGNQPQHF. Here the CDR3 DNA reads TGTGCCTGGGCCGAACGTGGAAATCAGCCCCAGCATTTT.